This T cell receptor (beta chain) was identified in a study of cytomegalovirus exposure and HLA in healthy donors. Study conclusions and caveats: An analysis was carried out at a later point. It showed that HLA-associated TCR beta chains were more clonally expanded than equally common non-associated chains. Previous analysis showed most TCR beta V segments were productive about 87% or about 30% of the time. The listing of 150 or so TCR beta chains classed them as cytomegalovirus-associated. Exclusion applied to some V segments, including TRBV6-2 and TRBV6-3, as they were indistinguishable.

In the PCR, 60 Vbeta and 13 Jbeta primers were used. Measured with immunoSEQ multiplex PCR; TCRdb has only the in-frame clones, and not every one. The sample contains some 130,000 clones, more than 75% of which appear only once. The V and J ends lost 0 bases and 4 bases, in that order; junction bases with no gene match: 2. Germline loops: CDR1 SGDLS, CDR2 YYNGEE. The CDR3 spans 15 residues. As to this clone: Its antigen is undetermined.

The rearrangement joins TRBV9 to TRBJ1-2; 11 nucleotides agree with TRBD1. The TCR sequence derives from a male donor in good health and CMV-seronegative. What was sequenced was PBMCs. The CDR3 sequence is CASSVGTGGIYGYTF. In nucleotides, the CDR3 is TGTGCCAGCAGCGTAGGGACAGGGGGCATCTATGGCTACACCTTC. Looking up the rest from reference TRBV9 and TRBJ1-2 gives the full variable domain: DSGVTQTPKHLITATGQRVTLRCSPRSGDLSVYWYQQSLDQGLQFLIQYYNGEERAKGNILERFSAQQFPDLHSELNLSSLELGDSALYFCASSVGTGGIYGYTFGSGTRLTVV.